These 22 T cell receptor beta chains were all obtained from the same sample, sequenced in a study of cytomegalovirus exposure and HLA in healthy donors. The PCR employed 60 Vbeta primers together with 13 Jbeta primers. The data were produced by immunoSEQ multiplex PCR, yet TCRdb's version contains in-frame clones alone and is incomplete. The sample includes 200,000 to 250,000 clones, about 83% seen only once; the top ten take 1.1% to 1.5%. The specimen sequenced was PBMCs. These receptors were taken from a girl between 10 and 17 years old in good health and CMV-seronegative.

The chain is built from TRBV7-2 and TRBJ1-5; D is perhaps TRBD1 (6 bases). The germline V gene has CDR1 SGHTA and CDR2 FQGNSA. The CDR3 loop spans 15 amino acids. V was pared by 0 bases and J by 3 bases, with 9 bases between. CDR3 DNA sequence: TGTGCCAGCAGCTTAGCTCAGGGGATCAATCAGCCCCAGCATTTT. It codes for CASSLAQGINQPQHF.

This sequence joins TRBV2 and TRBJ2-1; a weak D match, TRBD2 (6 bases). Trimming pared 1 base from V and 6 bases from J, leaving 13 bases between. Germline-derived CDR1 and CDR2 are SNHLY and FYNNEI. This CDR3 is 15 amino acids long. The CDR3 region is CASSEEALGGNEQFF. In DNA form, the CDR3 reads TGTGCCAGCAGTGAAGAGGCATTGGGGGGCAATGAGCAGTTCTTC.

This clone is a singleton in its sample. The chain links TRBV9 to TRBJ1-2; the D is unclear. CDR3 length: 16 amino acids. V was clipped by 0 bases and J by 6 bases, with 18 bases between them. The V gene's germline CDR1 is SGDLS and CDR2 YYNGEE. The CDR3 protein is CASSVAEVESYHGYTF. Written as DNA, the CDR3 is TGTGCCAGCAGCGTAGCTGAAGTCGAGAGCTATCATGGCTACACCTTC.

This clone was seen just once. The genes are TRBV11-2 and TRBJ1-1, with D possibly matching TRBD1 (5 bases). The CDR3 has 15 residues. Between the trimmed V and J ends, which lost 5 bases and 1 base, there was a span of 14 bases. The germline V gene has CDR1 SGHAT and CDR2 FQNNGV. In DNA, the CDR3 is TGTGCCAGCAGCCTAACGGGGGGGTCGAACACTGAAGCTTTCTTT. Translated, it gives CASSLTGGSNTEAFF.

As DNA, the CDR3 is TGCGCCAGCAGCCAATCTAGGGGTTTTAACTATGGCTACACCTTC. The encoded protein is CASSQSRGFNYGYTF. The chain couples TRBV4-3 to TRBJ1-2; perhaps TRBD1 as D (5 bases). Germline values: CDR1 LGHNA, CDR2 YSLEER. This CDR3 region has 15 residues. Between the trimmed V and J ends, which lost 2 bases and 1 base, there was a span of 11 bases.

V and J are TRBV7-2 and TRBJ2-5; 7 nucleotides match TRBD2. The CDR3 covers 16 residues. CDR1 and CDR2 from the germline V gene are SGHTA and FQGNSA. V was pared by 5 bases and J by 1 base, with 10 bases of the junction left unmatched. DNA for the CDR3: TGTGCCAGCAGCCTCCCTGGCGGGAGCCTCCAAGAGACCCAGTACTTC. It encodes CASSLPGGSLQETQYF.

The chain uses TRBV7-8 and TRBJ1-5, with no clear D. The V end lost 6 bases, the J end lost 7 bases, and 10 bases lay between the germline ends. Germline CDR1 reads SGHVS; CDR2 reads FQNEAQ. CDR3 size: 12 residues. CDR3: CASSFSLQPQHF. CDR3 DNA sequence: TGTGCCAGCAGTTTCTCCTTGCAGCCCCAGCATTTT.

The chain links TRBV7-8 to TRBJ2-3, with D tentatively TRBD1 (6 bases). This CDR3 comprises 11 residues. CDR1 and CDR2 from the germline V gene are SGHVS and FQNEAQ. Trimming pared 10 bases from V and 4 bases from J, leaving 9 bases between. CDR3 protein: CATGVADTQYF. The CDR3 region has the DNA TGTGCCACAGGGGTGGCAGATACGCAGTATTTT.

V and J are TRBV6-5 and TRBJ1-1; 8 nucleotides align to TRBD1. The CDR3 length is 16 residues. The ends lost 4 bases at V and 4 bases at J; junction bases unmatched: 11. CDR1 is MNHEY, CDR2 SVGAGI, per germline. The CDR3 loop is CASSSSLNRGTTEAFF. CDR3 sequence (DNA): TGTGCCAGCAGTTCGAGCCTAAACAGGGGGACCACTGAAGCTTTCTTT.

V and J are TRBV7-2 and TRBJ1-1, with TRBD1 identical over 9 bases. The germline CDR1 and CDR2 sequences are SGHTA and FQGNSA. The J segment lost 1 base and the V segment lost 6 bases, leaving 3 bases of the junction unmatched. The CDR3 extends over 14 amino acids. CDR3 in amino acids: CASRRGQGNTEAFF. The CDR3, as DNA: TGTGCCAGCAGAAGGGGACAGGGGAACACTGAAGCTTTCTTT.

A word on this clone: Mismatch with germline at one junction end may stem from a read error. The rearrangement joins TRBV7-9 to TRBJ1-1; D might be TRBD1 (5 bases). CDR1 SEHNR and CDR2 FQNEAQ come from the germline V gene (reference sequence). The CDR3 runs 12 residues. The CDR3 loop reads CSSGGGSTEAFF. CDR3 DNA sequence: TGTTCCAGCGGGGGAGGTAGCACTGAAGCTTTCTTT.

J is TRBJ2-4 and V is TRBV4-1; maybe TRBD1 (5 bases). The CDR3 consists of 13 residues. Deletions cut 4 bases from V and 12 bases from J, with 16 bases between. Germline V gene lookup returns CDR1 MGHRA and CDR2 YSYEKL. In nucleotides, the CDR3 is TGCGCCAGCAGCCCGACCAGGGTTCCGAATCAGTACTTC. Encoded protein: CASSPTRVPNQYF.

The rearrangement uses TRBV11-2 and TRBJ2-5; 10 bases are shared with TRBD2. The V segment lost 5 bases and the J segment 2 bases; nucleotides outside the gene matches: 8. This CDR3 region has 16 residues. Germline V gives CDR1 SGHAT, CDR2 FQNNGV. The DNA of the CDR3 is TGTGCCAGCAGCCAACGGACTAGCGGTCGTCAAGAGACCCAGTACTTC. As protein: CASSQRTSGRQETQYF. Complete variable domain (other parts from reference TRBV11-2 and TRBJ2-5): EAGVAQSPRYKIIEKRQSVAFWCNPISGHATLYWYQQILGQGPKLLIQFQNNGVVDDSQLPKDRFSAERLKGVDSTLKIQPAKLEDSAVYLCASSQRTSGRQETQYFGPGTRLLVL.

This clone was detected only once. CDR3 nucleotide sequence: TGTGCCAGCAGCCAAGGGACTAGTCGGGGCGAGCAGTACTTC. Translating it yields CASSQGTSRGEQYF. The chain employs TRBV14 and TRBJ2-7; 7 nucleotides match TRBD2. Germline V lookup: CDR1 SGHDN, CDR2 FVKESK. CDR3 length equals 14 residues. J was trimmed by 6 bases and V by 1 base; bases with no gene match: 6. The whole variable domain, filled in from reference TRBV14 and TRBJ2-7, reads EAGVTQFPSHSVIEKGQTVTLRCDPISGHDNLYWYRRVMGKEIKFLLHFVKESKQDESGMPNNRFLAERTGGTYSTLKVQPAELEDSGVYFCASSQGTSRGEQYFGPGTRLTVT.

The rearrangement uses TRBV5-1 and TRBJ2-7; TRBD2 matches 12 bases. Per the germline V gene, CDR1 is SGHRS and CDR2 is YFSETQ. J gave up 6 bases and V 1 base, and 14 bases lay outside the gene matches. This CDR3 comprises 18 residues. CDR3 residues: CASSLLVSASGRGAEQYF. The CDR3 coding sequence is TGCGCCAGCAGCTTGCTTGTGTCGGCTAGCGGGAGGGGCGCCGAGCAGTACTTC. The whole variable domain, remainder taken from reference TRBV5-1 and TRBJ2-7, is KAGVTQTPRYLIKTRGQQVTLSCSPISGHRSVSWYQQTPGQGLQFLFEYFSETQRNKGNFPGRFSGRQFSNSRSEMNVSTLELGDSALYLCASSLLVSASGRGAEQYFGPGTRLTVT.

The J gene is TRBJ1-2, the V gene TRBV15; no clear D. V was cut by 5 bases and J by 4 bases, with 8 bases left in between. This CDR3 has 12 amino acids. CDR1 LNHNV and CDR2 YYDKDF come from the germline V gene (reference sequence). The DNA of the CDR3 is TGTGCCACCAGCGGGGAGGGCTATGGCTACACCTTC. Translated, it gives CATSGEGYGYTF.

V and J are TRBV6-5 and TRBJ2-5; D gene ambiguous. TRBJ2-7 matches the DNA end more closely, so the J call is doubtful. This CDR3 has 16 amino acids. Germline values: CDR1 MNHEY, CDR2 SVGAGI. The CDR3 spells CASSYSIPSFSYEQYF. DNA for the CDR3: TGTGCCAGCAGTTACTCGATACCATCCTTCTCCTACGAGCAGTACTTC.

CDR3 amino acids: CSVYRVGEAFF. For the CDR3, the DNA is TGCAGCGTATACAGGGTTGGGGAAGCTTTCTTT. The chain combines TRBV29-1 with TRBJ1-1; the D gene is possibly TRBD1 (6 bases). Trimming took off 6 bases at V and 8 bases at J, with 13 bases between the two ends. The length of the CDR3 is 11 residues. Germline CDR1 and CDR2: SQVTM and ANQGSEA.

The chain has TRBV30 and TRBJ1-2, with a possible D match to TRBD1 (6 bases). The CDR3 extends over 13 amino acids. Trimming left V 7 bases short and J 4 bases short, with 16 bases between. CDR1 GTSNPN and CDR2 SVGIG come from the germline V gene (reference sequence). As DNA, the CDR3 is TGTGCCTACCGAATGACAGGTTCCTATGGCTACACCTTC. Translation gives CAYRMTGSYGYTF.

As for this clone: At one of its ends the junction is not consistent with the germline gene, which may arise from a read error. This chain connects TRBV7-2 to TRBJ1-2, with 7 bases aligning to TRBD1. Looked up from germline, CDR1 is SGHTA and CDR2 is FQGNSA. The CDR3 length is 16 residues. For the CDR3, the DNA is TGTGCCAGCCAACAGGGGATTGAAAGATTTCACTATTGCTACACCTTC. Amino acid sequence: CASQQGIERFHYCYTF.

This chain uses TRBV4-1 with TRBJ2-1; 14 bases agree with TRBD2. V lost 0 bases and J lost 4; bases outside the gene matches: 2. Looked up from germline, CDR1 is MGHRA and CDR2 is YSYEKL. The length of the CDR3 is 17 residues. The CDR3 DNA reads TGCGCCAGCAGCCAAGAACGACTAGCGGGGGGGTACAATGAGCAGTTCTTC. Its protein product is CASSQERLAGGYNEQFF.

The CDR3 nucleotides read TGTGCCAGCAGGCAGACCGACTTCGGGGGGAACACTGAAGCTTTCTTT. This translates into CASRQTDFGGNTEAFF. This sequence joins TRBV28 and TRBJ1-1, with D possibly TRBD1 on 5 matching bases. In germline, CDR1 is MDHEN, CDR2 SYDVKM. The CDR3 has 16 residues. V was shortened by 6 bases and J by 1 base, with 18 bases between the two germline ends.